This T cell receptor beta chain was obtained from a study of T cells in Graves' hyperthyroidism and ophthalmopathy. This CDR3 region has 14 residues. On this clonotype itself: This clone may be a read error of a much larger clone one base away.

There were TCR beta CDR3 regions amplified from RNA transcripts. TCR CDR3 regions were first amplified by RT-PCR with HTBI primers. TCRdb re-called the multiplex PCR reads through MiXCR, storing one row per CDR3 protein. The table records approximately 490,000 distinct CDR3 sequences, 22% of them present only once. V is TRBV12-3 or TRBV12-4 and J is TRBJ2-7; 9 positions match TRBD1. This clonotype was sampled from a woman aged 70-85 years with Graves' ophthalmopathy. The specimen was blood. The CDR3 region has the DNA TGTGCCAGCAGTTTAAGGACAGGGGCCTACGGGCAGTACTTC. This sequence encodes CASSLRTGAYGQYF.